This T cell receptor beta chain was sequenced in a study of CD8 T cells in ankylosing spondylitis. The V end lost 5 bases, the J end lost 7 bases, and 9 bases lay between the germline ends. The CDR3 is made up of 11 amino acids. CDR1 LGHDT and CDR2 YNNKEL come from the germline V gene (reference sequence). Findings and caveats of the study: Some of the motif variants had earlier been found in reactive arthritis patients' fluid and blood. The study looked at matched synovial fluid samples from ankylosing spondylitis patients. Disease-linked clones were reported to be significantly enriched there.

Molecular-barcoded quantitative 5'-RACE produced these TCR beta libraries. TCRdb ran MiXCR on the 5' RACE reads and lists one entry per CDR3 protein. The profile shows 200,000 to 250,000 distinct CDR3 sequences, 8% to 9% of them singletons. This clonotype was seen at least ten times. Its antigen is not identified. The V call is TRBV3-1, the J call TRBJ2-7; D might be TRBD2 (5 bases). The sequenced sample consisted of blood, either unsorted or a sorted T cell fraction (not recorded which). This TCR was recovered from a female donor with ankylosing spondylitis or in good health (not recorded which). The chain's CDR3 is CASSDRREQYF. The DNA for the CDR3 is TGTGCCAGCAGCGACCGGAGGGAGCAGTACTTC.